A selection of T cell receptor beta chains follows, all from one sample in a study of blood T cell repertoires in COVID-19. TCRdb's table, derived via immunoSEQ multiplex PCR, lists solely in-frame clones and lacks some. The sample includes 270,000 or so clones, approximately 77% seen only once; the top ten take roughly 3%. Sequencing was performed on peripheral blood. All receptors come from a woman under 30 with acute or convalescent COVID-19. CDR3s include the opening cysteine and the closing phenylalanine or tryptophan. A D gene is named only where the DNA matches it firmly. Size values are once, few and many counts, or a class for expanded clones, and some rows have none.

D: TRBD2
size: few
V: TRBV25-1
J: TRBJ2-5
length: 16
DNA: TGTGCCAGCAGTGAGGGACTAGCGGGAGGGCGGGAGACCCAGTACTTC
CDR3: CASSEGLAGGRETQYF

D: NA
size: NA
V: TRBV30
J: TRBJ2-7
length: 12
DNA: TGTGCCTGGAGCGGGGGATCCTACGAGCAGTACTTC
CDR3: CAWSGGSYEQYF

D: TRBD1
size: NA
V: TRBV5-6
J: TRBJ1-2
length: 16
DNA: TGTGCCAGCAGCCGAATGGACAGGCCGGAGATGGGGGGCTACACCTTC
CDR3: CASSRMDRPEMGGYTF

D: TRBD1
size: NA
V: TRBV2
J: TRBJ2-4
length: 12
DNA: TGTGCCAGCAGACAGGGGGGAAACATTCAGTACTTC
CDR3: CASRQGGNIQYF

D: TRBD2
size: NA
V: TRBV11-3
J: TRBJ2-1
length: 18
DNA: TGTGCCAGCAGCTTAGATCCGGCTAGCGGGAGAACCTACAATGAGCAGTTCTTC
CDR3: CASSLDPASGRTYNEQFF

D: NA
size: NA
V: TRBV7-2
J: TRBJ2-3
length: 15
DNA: TGTGCCAGCAGCTTGTGGAGGGCCGCCACAGATACGCAGTATTTT
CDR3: CASSLWRAATDTQYF

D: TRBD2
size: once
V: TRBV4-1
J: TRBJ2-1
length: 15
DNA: TGCGCCAGCAGTACTAGCGAATACTCCTACAATGAGCAGTTCTTC
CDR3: CASSTSEYSYNEQFF

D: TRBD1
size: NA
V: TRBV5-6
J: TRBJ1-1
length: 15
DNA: TGTGCCAGCAGCCAAGACAGGGGGCTTAGCACTGAAGCTTTCTTT
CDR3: CASSQDRGLSTEAFF

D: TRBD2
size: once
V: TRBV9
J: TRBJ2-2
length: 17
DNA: TGTGCCAGCAGCGTAAGGCGGGCGGGAGAGGGCACCGGGGAGCTGTTTTTT
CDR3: CASSVRRAGEGTGELFF

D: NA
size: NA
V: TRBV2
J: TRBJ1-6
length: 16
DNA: TGTGCCAGCAGTGATGGGAGGGCCGTCGGCAATTCACCCCTCCACTTT
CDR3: CASSDGRAVGNSPLHF

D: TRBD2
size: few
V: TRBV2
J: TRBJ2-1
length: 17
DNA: TGTGCCAGCAGTACATTTTTAGCGGGAGGGCCGGAAAATGAGCAGTTCTTC
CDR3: CASSTFLAGGPENEQFF

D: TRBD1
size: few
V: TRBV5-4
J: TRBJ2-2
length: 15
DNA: TGTGCCAGCAGCGGGACAGGGGGAAGGACCGGGGAGCTGTTTTTT
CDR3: CASSGTGGRTGELFF

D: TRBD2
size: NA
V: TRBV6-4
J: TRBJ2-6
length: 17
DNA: TGTGCCAGCAGTGAAGCGGGAGGGAACTCTGGGGCCAACGTCCTGACTTTC
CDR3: CASSEAGGNSGANVLTF

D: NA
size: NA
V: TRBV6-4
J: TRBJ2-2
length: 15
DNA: TGTGCCAGCAGTGAAGGAGGGACCAACACCGGGGAGCTGTTTTTT
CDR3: CASSEGGTNTGELFF

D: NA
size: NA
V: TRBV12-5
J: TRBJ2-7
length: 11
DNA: TGTGCTAGTGGCCTGGAGGTCGAGCAGTACTTC
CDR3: CASGLEVEQYF

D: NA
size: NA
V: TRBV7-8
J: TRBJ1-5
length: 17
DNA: TGTGCCAGCAGCCCCGAGGTGGCAGGGAAGGGGAATCAGCCCCAGCATTTT
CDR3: CASSPEVAGKGNQPQHF

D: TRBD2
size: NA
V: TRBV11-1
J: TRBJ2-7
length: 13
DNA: TGTGCCAGCAGCTTAAGCGGGACCTACGAGCAGTACTTC
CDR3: CASSLSGTYEQYF

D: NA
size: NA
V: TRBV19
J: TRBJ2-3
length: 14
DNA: TGTGCCGTTGGGGTCAGGGCCGGCACAGATACGCAGTATTTT
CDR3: CAVGVRAGTDTQYF

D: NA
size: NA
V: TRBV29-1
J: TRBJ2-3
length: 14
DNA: TGCAGCGTGGATATAGGACTGAGCACAGATACGCAGTATTTT
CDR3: CSVDIGLSTDTQYF

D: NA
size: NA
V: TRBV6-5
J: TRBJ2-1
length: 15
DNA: TGTGCCAGCAGCTATCAAGGAGGCCTCCTTGGGGAGCAGTTCTTC
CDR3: CASSYQGGLLGEQFF

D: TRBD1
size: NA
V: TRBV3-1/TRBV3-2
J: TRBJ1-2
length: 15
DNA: TGTGCCAGCAGCCAATGGGACAGGAGGGGCTATGGCTACACCTTC
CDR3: CASSQWDRRGYGYTF

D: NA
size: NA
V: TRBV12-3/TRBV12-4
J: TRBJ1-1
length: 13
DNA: TGTGCCAGCGGTGGGGGGAAGTTTACTGAAGCTTTCTTT
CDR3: CASGGGKFTEAFF

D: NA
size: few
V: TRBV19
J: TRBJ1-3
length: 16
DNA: TGTGCCAGTAGTATAGTGGGAGTGAGCTCTGGAAACACCATATATTTT
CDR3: CASSIVGVSSGNTIYF

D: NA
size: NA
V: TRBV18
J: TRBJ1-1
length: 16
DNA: TGTGCCAGCTCACAAACTGGGAAAGGGACTAACACTGAAGCTTTCTTT
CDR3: CASSQTGKGTNTEAFF

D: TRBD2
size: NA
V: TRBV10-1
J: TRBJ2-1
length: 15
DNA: TGCGCCAGCAGCTTAAGCGGGGGTGTCTACAATGAGCAGTTCTTC
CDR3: CASSLSGGVYNEQFF

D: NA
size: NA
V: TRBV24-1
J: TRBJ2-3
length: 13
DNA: TGTGCCACCAGGGACTCCGGCACAGATACGCAGTATTTT
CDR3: CATRDSGTDTQYF

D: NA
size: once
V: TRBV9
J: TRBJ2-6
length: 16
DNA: TGTGCCAGCAGCGTAGCAGGGTATACTGGGGCCAACGTCCTGACTTTC
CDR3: CASSVAGYTGANVLTF

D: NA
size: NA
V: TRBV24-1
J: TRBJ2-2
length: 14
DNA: TGTGCCACCACCCCCGGGACGAACACCGGGGAGCTGTTTTTT
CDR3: CATTPGTNTGELFF

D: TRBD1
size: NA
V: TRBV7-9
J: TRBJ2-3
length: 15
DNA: TGTGCCAGCAGCTTAACGGGACAGCCCACAGATACGCAGTATTTT
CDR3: CASSLTGQPTDTQYF

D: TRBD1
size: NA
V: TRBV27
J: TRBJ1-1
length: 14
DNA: TGTGCCAGCAGTTACAGGGGGTTGGGCACTGAAGCTTTCTTT
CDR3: CASSYRGLGTEAFF

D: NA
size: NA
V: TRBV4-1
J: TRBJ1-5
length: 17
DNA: TGCGCCAGCAGCCAAGATTTCAGGGGCCGGAGCAATCAGCCCCAGCATTTT
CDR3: CASSQDFRGRSNQPQHF

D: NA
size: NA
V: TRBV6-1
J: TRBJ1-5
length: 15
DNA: TGTGCCAGCAGTGATAACAGGGCTAGCAATCAGCCCCAGCATTTT
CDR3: CASSDNRASNQPQHF

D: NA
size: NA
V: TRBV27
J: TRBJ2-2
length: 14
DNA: TGTGCCAGCAGAGCACAGAAGGTGGACGGGGAGCTGTTTTTT
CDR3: CASRAQKVDGELFF

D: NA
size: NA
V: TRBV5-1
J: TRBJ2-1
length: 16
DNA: TGCGCCAGCAGCTCTCGGGGGGACAGGCCTCTGGATGAGCAGTTCTTC
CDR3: CASSSRGDRPLDEQFF

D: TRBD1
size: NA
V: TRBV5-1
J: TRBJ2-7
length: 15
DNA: TGCGCCAGCAGCAACCTGGACAGGGGGCTGTACGAGCAGTACTTC
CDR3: CASSNLDRGLYEQYF

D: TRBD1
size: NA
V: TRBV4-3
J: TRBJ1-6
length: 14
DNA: TGCGCCAGCAGCCAAGGGACAGGGAACTCACCCCTCCACTTT
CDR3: CASSQGTGNSPLHF

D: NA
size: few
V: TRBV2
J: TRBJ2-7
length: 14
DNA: TGTGCCAGCAGTGGACGGAGAACTTCCTACGAGCAGTACTTC
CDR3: CASSGRRTSYEQYF

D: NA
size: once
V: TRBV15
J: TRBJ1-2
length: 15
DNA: TGTGCCACCAGCAGTGGCTTACAGGGAATGGTTGGCTACACCTTC
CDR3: CATSSGLQGMVGYTF

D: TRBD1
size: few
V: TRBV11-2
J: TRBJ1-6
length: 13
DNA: TGTGCCAGCCAGGGGGCTAATAATTCACCCCTCCACTTT
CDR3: CASQGANNSPLHF

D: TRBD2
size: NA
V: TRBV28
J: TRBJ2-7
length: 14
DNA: TGTGCCAGCAGTTTACCCGGGGGGGGCGGCGAGCAGTACTTC
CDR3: CASSLPGGGGEQYF

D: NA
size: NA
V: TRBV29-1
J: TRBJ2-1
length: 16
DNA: TGCAGCGTTGAAGATGGAGGTGCTAGCAAGGCCACTGAGCAGTTCTTC
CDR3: CSVEDGGASKATEQFF